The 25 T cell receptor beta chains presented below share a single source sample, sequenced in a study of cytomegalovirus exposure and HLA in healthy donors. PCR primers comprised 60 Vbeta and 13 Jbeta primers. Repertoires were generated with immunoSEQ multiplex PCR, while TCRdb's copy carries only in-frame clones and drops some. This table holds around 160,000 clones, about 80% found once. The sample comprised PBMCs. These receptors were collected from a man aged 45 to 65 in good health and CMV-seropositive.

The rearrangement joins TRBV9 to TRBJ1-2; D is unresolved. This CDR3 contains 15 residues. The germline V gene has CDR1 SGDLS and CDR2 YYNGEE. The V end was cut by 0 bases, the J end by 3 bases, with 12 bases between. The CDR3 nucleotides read TGTGCCAGCAGCGTAGGTCCCACTTATGACTATGGCTACACCTTC. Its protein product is CASSVGPTYDYGYTF.

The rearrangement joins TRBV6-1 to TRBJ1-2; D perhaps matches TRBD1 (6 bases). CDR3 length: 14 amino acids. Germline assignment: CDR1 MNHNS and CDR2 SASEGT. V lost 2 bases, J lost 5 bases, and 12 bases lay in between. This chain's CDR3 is CASSEQRTAYGYTF. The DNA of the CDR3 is TGTGCCAGCAGTGAACAAAGGACAGCTTATGGCTACACCTTC.

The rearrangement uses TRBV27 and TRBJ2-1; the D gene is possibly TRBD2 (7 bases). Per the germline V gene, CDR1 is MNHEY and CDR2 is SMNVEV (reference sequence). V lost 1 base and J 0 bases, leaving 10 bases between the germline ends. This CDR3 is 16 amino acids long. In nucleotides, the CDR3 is TGTGCCAGCAGTTTATTTGCGGGGGCCTCCTACAATGAGCAGTTCTTC. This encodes CASSLFAGASYNEQFF.

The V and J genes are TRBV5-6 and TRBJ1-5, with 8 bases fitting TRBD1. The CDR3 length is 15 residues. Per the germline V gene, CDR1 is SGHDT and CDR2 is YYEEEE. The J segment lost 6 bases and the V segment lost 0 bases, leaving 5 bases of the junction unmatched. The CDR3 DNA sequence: TGTGCCAGCAGCTTGGGGACAGGGCATGGTCAGCCCCAGCATTTT. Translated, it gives CASSLGTGHGQPQHF.

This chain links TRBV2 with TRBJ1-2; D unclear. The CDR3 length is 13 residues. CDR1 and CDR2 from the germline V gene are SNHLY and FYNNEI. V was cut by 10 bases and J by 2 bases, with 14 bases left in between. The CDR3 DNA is TGTGCCACCAATACACAGCAAAACTATGGCTACACCTTC. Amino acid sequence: CATNTQQNYGYTF.

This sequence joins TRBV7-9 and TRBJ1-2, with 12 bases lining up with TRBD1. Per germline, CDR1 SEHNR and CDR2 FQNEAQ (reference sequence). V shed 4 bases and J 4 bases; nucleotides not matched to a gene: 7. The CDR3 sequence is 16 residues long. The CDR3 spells CASSSTGTGGGYGYTF. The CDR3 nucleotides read TGTGCCAGCAGCTCCACCGGGACAGGGGGCGGCTATGGCTACACCTTC. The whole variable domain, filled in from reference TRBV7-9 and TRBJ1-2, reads DTGVSQNPRHKITKRGQNVTFRCDPISEHNRLYWYRQTLGQGPEFLTYFQNEAQLEKSRLLSDRFSAERPKGSFSTLEIQRTEQGDSAMYLCASSSTGTGGGYGYTFGSGTRLTVV.

The CDR3 is CASIPGRQGTNTEAFF. The CDR3 DNA is TGTGCCAGCATCCCCGGGAGACAGGGGACGAACACTGAAGCTTTCTTT. V and J are TRBV28 and TRBJ1-1; 8 bases agree with TRBD1. V shed 7 bases, J shed 1 base, and the junction held 11 bases outside the gene matches. The germline gives CDR1 MDHEN, CDR2 SYDVKM. This CDR3 is 16 amino acids long.

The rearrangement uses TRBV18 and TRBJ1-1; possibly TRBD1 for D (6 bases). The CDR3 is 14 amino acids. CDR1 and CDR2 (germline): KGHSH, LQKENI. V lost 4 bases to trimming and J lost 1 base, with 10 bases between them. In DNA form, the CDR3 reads TGTGCCAGCTCACTCCAGGACAGGAACACTGAAGCTTTCTTT. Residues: CASSLQDRNTEAFF.

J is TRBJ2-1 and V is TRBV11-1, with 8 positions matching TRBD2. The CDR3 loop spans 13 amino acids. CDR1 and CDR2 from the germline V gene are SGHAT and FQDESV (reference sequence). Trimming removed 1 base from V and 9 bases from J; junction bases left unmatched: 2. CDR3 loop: CASSLDSGGEQFF. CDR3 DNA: TGTGCCAGCAGCTTAGACAGCGGGGGTGAGCAGTTCTTC.

CDR3 DNA: TGCGCCAGCAGCTTGGCCAGGGACTCCACCAACAATGAGCAGTTCTTC. It codes for CASSLARDSTNNEQFF. The chain has TRBV5-1 and TRBJ2-1, with D perhaps matching TRBD2 (6 bases). The CDR3 consists of 16 residues. The ends were cut back, 0 bases at V and 5 bases at J, with 15 bases in the middle. Germline V lookup: CDR1 SGHRS, CDR2 YFSETQ.

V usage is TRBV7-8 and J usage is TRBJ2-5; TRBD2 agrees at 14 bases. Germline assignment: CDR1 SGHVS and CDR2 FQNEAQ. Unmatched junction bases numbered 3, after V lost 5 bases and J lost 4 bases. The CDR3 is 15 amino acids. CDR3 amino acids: CASSAGLAGGETQYF. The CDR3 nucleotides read TGTGCCAGCAGCGCCGGACTAGCGGGGGGAGAGACCCAGTACTTC. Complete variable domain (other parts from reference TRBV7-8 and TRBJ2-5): GAGVSQSPRYKVAKRGQDVALRCDPISGHVSLFWYQQALGQGPEFLTYFQNEAQLDKSGLPSDRFFAERPEGSVSTLKIQRTQQEDSAVYLCASSAGLAGGETQYFGPGTRLLVL.

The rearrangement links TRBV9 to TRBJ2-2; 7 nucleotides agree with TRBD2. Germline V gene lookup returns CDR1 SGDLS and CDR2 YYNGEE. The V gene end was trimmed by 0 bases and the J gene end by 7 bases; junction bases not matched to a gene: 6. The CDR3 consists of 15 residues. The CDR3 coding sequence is TGTGCCAGCAGCGTAGGCGGGGGTACAGGCGGGGAGCTGTTTTTT. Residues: CASSVGGGTGGELFF. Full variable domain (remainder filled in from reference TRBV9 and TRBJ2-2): DSGVTQTPKHLITATGQRVTLRCSPRSGDLSVYWYQQSLDQGLQFLIQYYNGEERAKGNILERFSAQQFPDLHSELNLSSLELGDSALYFCASSVGGGTGGELFFGEGSRLTVL.

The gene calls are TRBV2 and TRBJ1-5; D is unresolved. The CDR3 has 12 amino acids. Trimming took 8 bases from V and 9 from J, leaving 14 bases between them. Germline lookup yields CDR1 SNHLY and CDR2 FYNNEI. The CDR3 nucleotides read TGTGCCAGCGGGTTGAGGGATCGGCCCCAGCATTTT. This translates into CASGLRDRPQHF.

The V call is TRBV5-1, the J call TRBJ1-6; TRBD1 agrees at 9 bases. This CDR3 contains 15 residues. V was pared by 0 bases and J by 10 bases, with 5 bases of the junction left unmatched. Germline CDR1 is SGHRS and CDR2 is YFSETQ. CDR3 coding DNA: TGCGCCAGCAGCTTGGACGGGACAGGGCAATCACCCCTCCACTTT. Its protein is CASSLDGTGQSPLHF.

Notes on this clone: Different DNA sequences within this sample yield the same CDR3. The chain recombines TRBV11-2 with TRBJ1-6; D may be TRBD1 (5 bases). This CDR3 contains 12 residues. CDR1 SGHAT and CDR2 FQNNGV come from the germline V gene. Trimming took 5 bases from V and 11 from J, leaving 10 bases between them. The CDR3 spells CASSLGRAPLHF. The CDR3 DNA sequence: TGTGCCAGCAGCCTAGGCAGGGCACCCCTCCACTTT.

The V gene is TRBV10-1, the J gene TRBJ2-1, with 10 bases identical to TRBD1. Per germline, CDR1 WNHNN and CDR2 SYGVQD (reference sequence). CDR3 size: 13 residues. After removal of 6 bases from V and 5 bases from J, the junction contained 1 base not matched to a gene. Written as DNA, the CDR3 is TGCGCCAGCAGGGGGACAGGGGACAATGAGCAGTTCTTC. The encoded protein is CASRGTGDNEQFF.

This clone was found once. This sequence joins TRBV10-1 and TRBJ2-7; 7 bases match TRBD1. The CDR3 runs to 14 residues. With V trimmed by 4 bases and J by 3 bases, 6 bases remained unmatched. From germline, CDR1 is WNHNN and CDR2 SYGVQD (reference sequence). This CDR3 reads CASSVPRGFYEQYF. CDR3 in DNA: TGCGCCAGCAGTGTTCCCAGGGGGTTCTACGAGCAGTACTTC.

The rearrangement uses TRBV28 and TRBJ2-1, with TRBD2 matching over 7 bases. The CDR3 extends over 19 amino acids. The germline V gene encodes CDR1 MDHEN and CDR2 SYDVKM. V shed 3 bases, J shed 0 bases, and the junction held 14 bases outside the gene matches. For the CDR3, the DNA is TGTGCCAGCAGTTTTGACCCGGCTAGCGGTTTCCTCTCCTACAATGAGCAGTTCTTC. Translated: CASSFDPASGFLSYNEQFF.

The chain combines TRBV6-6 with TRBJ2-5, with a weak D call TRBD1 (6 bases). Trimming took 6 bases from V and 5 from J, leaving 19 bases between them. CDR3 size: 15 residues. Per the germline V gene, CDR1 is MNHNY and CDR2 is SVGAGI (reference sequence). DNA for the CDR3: TGTGCCAGCAGACCTCCCAGCGCCAGGGGTGAGACCCAGTACTTC. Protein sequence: CASRPPSARGETQYF.

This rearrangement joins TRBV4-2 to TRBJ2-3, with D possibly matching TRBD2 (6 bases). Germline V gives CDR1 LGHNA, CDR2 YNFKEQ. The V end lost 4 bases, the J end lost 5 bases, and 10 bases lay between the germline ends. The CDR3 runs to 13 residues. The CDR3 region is CASSRGEVDTQYF. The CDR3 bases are TGTGCCAGCAGCCGAGGGGAGGTAGATACGCAGTATTTT.

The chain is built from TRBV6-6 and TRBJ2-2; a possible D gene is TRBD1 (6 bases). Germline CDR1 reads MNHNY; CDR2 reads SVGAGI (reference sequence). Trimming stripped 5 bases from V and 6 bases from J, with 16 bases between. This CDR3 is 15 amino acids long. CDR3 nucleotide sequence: TGTGCCAGCAGTACAGGACAGCAGAGGTCCGGGGAGCTGTTTTTT. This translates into CASSTGQQRSGELFF.

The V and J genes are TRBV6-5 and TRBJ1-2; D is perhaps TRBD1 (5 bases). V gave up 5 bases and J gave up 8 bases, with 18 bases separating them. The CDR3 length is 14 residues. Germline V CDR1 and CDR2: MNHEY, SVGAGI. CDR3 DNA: TGTGCCAGCAGTGAAGGGGTGGGCAGTCCGGGCTACACCTTC. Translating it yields CASSEGVGSPGYTF.

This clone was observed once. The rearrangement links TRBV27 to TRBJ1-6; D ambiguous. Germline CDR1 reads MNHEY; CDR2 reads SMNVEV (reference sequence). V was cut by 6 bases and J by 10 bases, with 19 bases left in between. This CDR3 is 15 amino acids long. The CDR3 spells CASSPTIDNRSPLHF. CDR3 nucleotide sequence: TGTGCCAGCAGCCCCACAATTGACAATCGCTCACCCCTCCACTTT.

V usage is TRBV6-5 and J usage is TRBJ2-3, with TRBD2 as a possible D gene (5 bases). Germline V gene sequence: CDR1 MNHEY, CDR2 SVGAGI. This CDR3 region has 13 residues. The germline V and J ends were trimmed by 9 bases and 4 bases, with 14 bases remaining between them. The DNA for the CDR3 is TGTGCCAGTCTAGGCGGGTTCCCAGATACGCAGTATTTT. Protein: CASLGGFPDTQYF.

For the CDR3, the DNA is TGTGCCTGGAGAGGGGGCTATGGCTACACCTTC. It encodes CAWRGGYGYTF. This rearrangement joins TRBV30 to TRBJ1-2; D is perhaps TRBD1 (6 bases). Germline-derived CDR1 and CDR2 are GTSNPN and SVGIG (reference sequence). This CDR3 region has 11 residues. V was pared by 3 bases and J by 4 bases, with 6 bases between.